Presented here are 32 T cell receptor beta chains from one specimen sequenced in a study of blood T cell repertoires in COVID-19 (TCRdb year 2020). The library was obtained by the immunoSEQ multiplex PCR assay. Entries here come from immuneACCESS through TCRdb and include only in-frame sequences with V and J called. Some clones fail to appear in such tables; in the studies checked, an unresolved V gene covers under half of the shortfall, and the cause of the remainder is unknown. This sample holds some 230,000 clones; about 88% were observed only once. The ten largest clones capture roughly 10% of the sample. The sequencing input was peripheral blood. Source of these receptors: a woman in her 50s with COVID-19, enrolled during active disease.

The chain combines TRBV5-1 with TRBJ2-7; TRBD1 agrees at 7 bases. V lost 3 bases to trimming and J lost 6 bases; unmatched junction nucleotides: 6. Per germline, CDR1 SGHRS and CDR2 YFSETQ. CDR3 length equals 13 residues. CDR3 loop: CASSYSGQAEQYV. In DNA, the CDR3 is TGCGCCAGCAGCTATAGTGGACAGGCCGAGCAGTACGTC.

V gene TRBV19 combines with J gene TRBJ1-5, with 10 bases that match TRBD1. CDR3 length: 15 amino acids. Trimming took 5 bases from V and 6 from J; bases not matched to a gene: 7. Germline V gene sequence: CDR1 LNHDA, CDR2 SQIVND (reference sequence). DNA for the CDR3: TGTGCCAGTAGTCCCGACAGGGGGCAACGTCAGCCCCAGCATTTT. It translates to CASSPDRGQRQPQHF.

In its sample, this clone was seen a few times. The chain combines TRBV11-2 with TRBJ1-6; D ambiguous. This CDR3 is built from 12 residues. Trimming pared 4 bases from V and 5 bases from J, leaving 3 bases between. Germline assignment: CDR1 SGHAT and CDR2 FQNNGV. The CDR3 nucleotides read TGTGCCAGCAGCTCGGATAATTCACCCCTCCACTTT. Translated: CASSSDNSPLHF.

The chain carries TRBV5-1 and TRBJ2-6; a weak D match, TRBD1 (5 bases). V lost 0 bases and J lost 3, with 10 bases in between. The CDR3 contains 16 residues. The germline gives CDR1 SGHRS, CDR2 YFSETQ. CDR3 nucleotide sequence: TGCGCCAGCAGCTTGGGGAAGGGGATTGGGGCCAACGTCCTGACTTTC. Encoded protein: CASSLGKGIGANVLTF.

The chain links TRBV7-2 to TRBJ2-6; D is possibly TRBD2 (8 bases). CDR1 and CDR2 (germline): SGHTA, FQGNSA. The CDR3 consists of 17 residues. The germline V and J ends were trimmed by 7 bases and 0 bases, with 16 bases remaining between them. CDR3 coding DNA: TGTGCCAGCACCCGGGAGGGGGCATTCTCTGGGGCCAACGTCCTGACTTTC. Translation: CASTREGAFSGANVLTF.

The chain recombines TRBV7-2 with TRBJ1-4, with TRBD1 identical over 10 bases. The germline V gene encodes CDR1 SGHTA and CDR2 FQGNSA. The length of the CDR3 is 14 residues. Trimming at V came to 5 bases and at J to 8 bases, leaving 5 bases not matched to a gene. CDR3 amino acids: CASSPGQGGEKLFF. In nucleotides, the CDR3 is TGTGCCAGCAGCCCTGGACAGGGGGGAGAAAAACTGTTTTTT.

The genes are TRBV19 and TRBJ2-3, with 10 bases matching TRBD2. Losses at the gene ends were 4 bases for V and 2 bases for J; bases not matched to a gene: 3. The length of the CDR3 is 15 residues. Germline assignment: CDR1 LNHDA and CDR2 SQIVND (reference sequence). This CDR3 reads CASSSSGGTTDTQYF. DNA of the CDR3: TGTGCCAGTAGTAGTAGCGGGGGGACCACAGATACGCAGTATTTT.

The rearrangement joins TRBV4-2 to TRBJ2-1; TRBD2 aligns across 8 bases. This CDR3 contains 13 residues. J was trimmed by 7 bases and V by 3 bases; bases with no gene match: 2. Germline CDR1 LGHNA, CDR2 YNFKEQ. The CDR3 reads CASSHVAGNEQFF. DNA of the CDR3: TGTGCCAGCAGCCATGTAGCGGGGAATGAGCAGTTCTTC.

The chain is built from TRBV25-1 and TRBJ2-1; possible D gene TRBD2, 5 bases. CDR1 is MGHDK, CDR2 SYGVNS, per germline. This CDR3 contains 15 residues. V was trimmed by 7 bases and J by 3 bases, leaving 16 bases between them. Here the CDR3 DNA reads TGTGCCAGCACCGAAGGAGGAAATTTCTACAATGAGCAGTTCTTC. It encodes CASTEGGNFYNEQFF.

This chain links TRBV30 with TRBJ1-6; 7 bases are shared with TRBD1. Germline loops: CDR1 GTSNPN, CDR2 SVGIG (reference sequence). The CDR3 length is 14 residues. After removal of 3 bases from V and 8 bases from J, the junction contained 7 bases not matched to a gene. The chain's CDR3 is CAWRADRVYSPLHF. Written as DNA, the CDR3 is TGTGCCTGGAGGGCTGACAGGGTTTATTCACCCCTCCACTTT. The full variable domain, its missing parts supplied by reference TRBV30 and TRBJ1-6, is SQTIHQWPATLVQPVGSPLSLECTVEGTSNPNLYWYRQAAGRGLQLLFYSVGIGQISSEVPQNLSASRPQDRQFILSSKKLLLSDSGFYLCAWRADRVYSPLHFGNGTRLTVT.

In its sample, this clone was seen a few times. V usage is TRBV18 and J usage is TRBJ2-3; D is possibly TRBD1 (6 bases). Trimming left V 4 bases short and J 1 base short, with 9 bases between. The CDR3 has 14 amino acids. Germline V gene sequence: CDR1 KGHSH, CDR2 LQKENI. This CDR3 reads CASSQGHRTDTQYF. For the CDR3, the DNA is TGTGCCAGCTCACAGGGACACCGCACAGATACGCAGTATTTT.

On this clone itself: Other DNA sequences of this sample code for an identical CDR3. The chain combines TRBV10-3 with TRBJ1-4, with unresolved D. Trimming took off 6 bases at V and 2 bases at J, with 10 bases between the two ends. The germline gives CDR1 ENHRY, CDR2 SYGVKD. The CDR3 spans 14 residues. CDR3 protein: CAIRRAGTNEKLFF. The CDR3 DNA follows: TGTGCCATCAGGAGAGCCGGGACTAATGAAAAACTGTTTTTT.

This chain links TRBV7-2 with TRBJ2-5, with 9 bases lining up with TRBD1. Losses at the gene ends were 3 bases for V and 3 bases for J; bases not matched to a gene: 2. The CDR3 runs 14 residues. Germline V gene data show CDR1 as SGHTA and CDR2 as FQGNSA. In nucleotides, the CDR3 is TGTGCCAGCAGCTTCGGACAGGGGAAAGAGACCCAGTACTTC. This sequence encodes CASSFGQGKETQYF.

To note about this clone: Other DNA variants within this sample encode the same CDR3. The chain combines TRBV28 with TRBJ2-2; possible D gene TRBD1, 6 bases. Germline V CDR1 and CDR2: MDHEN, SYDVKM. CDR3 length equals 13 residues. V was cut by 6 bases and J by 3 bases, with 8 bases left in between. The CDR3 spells CASRQGDTGELFF. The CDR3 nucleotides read TGTGCCAGCAGACAGGGCGACACCGGGGAGCTGTTTTTT. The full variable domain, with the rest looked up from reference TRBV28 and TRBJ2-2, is DVKVTQSSRYLVKRTGEKVFLECVQDMDHENMFWYRQDPGLGLRLIYFSYDVKMKEKGDIPEGYSVSREKKERFSLILESASTNQTSMYLCASRQGDTGELFFGEGSRLTVL.

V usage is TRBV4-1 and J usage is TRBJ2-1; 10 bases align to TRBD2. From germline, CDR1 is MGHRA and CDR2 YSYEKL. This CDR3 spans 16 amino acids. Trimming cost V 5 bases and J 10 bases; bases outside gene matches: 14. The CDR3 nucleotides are TGCGCCAGCAGCACAAGTTCCAGCGGGGGGGCTAGGGAGCAGTTCTTC. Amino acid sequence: CASSTSSSGGAREQFF.

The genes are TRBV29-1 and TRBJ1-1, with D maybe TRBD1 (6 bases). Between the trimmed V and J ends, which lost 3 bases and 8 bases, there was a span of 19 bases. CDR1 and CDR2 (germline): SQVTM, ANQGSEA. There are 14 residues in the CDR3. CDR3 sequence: CSVDPRGEGREAFF. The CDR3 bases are TGCAGCGTTGACCCCAGGGGAGAGGGGCGGGAAGCTTTCTTT.

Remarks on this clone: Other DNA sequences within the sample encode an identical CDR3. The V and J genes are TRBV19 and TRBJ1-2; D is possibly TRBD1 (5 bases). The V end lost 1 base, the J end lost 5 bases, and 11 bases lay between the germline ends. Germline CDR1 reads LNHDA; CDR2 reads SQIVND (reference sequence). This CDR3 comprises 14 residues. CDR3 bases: TGTGCCAGTAGTATAGGCAGGGAAGGATATGGCTACACCTTC. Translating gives CASSIGREGYGYTF.

CDR3 sequence: CASSFLAGGLETQYF. The CDR3 DNA sequence: TGCGCCAGCAGCTTTCTAGCGGGGGGCCTAGAGACCCAGTACTTC. This chain uses TRBV5-1 with TRBJ2-5, with 11 bases matching TRBD2. The V gene end was trimmed by 2 bases and the J gene end by 4 bases; junction bases not matched to a gene: 4. This CDR3 is built from 15 residues. Germline V gene sequence: CDR1 SGHRS, CDR2 YFSETQ.

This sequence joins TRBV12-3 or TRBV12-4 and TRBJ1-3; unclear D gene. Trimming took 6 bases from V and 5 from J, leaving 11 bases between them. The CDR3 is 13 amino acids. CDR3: CASSLPGRNTIYF. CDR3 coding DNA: TGTGCCAGCAGCCTACCCGGGAGAAACACCATATATTTT.

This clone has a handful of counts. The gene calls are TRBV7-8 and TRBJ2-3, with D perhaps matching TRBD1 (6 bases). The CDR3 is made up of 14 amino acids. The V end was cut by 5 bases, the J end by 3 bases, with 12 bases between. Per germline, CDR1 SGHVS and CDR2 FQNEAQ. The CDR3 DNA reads TGTGCCAGCAGCACCGGACAGTTTACAGATACGCAGTATTTT. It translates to CASSTGQFTDTQYF.

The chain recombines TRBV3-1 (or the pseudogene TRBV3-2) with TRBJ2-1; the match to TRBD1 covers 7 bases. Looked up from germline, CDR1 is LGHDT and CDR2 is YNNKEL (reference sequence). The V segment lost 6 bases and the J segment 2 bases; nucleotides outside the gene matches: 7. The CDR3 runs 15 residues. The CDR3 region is CASSPRDSPYNEQFF. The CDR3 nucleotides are TGTGCCAGCAGTCCTCGGGACAGTCCCTACAATGAGCAGTTCTTC.

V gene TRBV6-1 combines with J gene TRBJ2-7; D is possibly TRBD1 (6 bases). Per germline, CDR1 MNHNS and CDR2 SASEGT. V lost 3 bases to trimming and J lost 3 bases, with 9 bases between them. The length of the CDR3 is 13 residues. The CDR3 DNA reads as TGTGCCAGCAGTGAGACAGGAGTCTACGAGCAGTACGTC. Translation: CASSETGVYEQYV.

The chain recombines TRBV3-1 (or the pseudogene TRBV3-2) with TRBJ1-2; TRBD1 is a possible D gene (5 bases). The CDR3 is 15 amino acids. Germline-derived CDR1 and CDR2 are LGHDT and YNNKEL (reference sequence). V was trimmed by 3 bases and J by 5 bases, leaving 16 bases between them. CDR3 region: CASSHRAGGEYGYTF. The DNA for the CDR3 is TGTGCCAGCAGCCATCGGGCAGGAGGGGAGTATGGCTACACCTTC.

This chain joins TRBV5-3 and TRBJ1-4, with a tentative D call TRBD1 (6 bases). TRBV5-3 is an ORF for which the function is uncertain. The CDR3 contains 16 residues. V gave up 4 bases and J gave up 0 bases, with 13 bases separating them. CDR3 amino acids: CARSLSTGPTNEKLFF. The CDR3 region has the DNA TGTGCCAGAAGCCTGTCTACAGGGCCAACTAATGAAAAACTGTTTTTT.

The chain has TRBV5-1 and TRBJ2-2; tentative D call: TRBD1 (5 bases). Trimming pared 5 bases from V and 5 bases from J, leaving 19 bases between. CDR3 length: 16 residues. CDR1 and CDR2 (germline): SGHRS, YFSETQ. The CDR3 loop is CASRPRQGSVTGELFF. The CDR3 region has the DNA TGCGCCAGCAGGCCCCGGCAGGGTTCAGTAACCGGGGAGCTGTTTTTT.

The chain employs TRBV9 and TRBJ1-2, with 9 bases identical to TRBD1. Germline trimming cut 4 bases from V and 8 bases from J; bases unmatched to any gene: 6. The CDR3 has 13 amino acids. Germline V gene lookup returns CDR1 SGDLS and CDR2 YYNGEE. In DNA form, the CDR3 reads TGTGCCAGCAGCCTTACAGGGGGCGGAGGCTACACCTTC. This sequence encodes CASSLTGGGGYTF.

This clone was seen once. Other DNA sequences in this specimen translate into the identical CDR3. In DNA, the CDR3 is TGCGCCAGCAGCTTAGGGGGCTACGAGCAGTACTTC. Protein product: CASSLGGYEQYF. V and J are TRBV5-1 and TRBJ2-7; perhaps TRBD1 as D (6 bases). CDR3 length: 12 residues. The germline V and J ends were trimmed by 2 bases and 3 bases, with 6 bases remaining between them. Per germline, CDR1 SGHRS and CDR2 YFSETQ.

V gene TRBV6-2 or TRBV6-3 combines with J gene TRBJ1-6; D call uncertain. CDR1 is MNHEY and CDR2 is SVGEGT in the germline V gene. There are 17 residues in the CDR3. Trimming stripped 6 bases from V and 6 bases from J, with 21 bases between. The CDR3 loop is CASSNPLWWLGNSPLHF. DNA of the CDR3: TGTGCCAGCAGCAACCCTCTGTGGTGGCTTGGTAATTCACCCCTCCACTTT.

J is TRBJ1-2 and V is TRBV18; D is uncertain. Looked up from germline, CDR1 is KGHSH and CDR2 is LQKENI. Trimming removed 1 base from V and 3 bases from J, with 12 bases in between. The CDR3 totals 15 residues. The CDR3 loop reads CASSPRAASDYGYTF. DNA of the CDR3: TGTGCCAGCTCACCACGAGCGGCCTCTGACTATGGCTACACCTTC.

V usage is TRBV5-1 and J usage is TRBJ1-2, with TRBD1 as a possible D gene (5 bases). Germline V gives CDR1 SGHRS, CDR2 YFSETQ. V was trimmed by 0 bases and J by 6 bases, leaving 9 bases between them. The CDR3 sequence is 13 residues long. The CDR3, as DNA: TGCGCCAGCAGCTTGGCACCAGGGCATGGCTACACCTTC. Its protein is CASSLAPGHGYTF.

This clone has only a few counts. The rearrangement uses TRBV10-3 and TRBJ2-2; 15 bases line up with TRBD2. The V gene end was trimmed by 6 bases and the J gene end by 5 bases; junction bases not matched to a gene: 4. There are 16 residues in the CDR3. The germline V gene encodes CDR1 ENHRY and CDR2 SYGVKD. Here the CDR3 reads CAISGLAGGLTGELFF. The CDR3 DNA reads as TGTGCCATCAGCGGACTAGCGGGGGGGCTAACCGGGGAGCTGTTTTTT.

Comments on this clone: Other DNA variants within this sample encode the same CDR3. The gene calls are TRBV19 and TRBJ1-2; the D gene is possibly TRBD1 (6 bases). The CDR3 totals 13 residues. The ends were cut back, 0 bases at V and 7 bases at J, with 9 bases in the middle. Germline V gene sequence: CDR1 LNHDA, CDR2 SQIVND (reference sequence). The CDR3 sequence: CASSIDRGSGYTF. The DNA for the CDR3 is TGTGCCAGTAGTATAGACAGGGGTTCTGGCTACACCTTC.